This entry features one TCR beta chain sequence. Its antigen is currently unknown. Via MiXCR, TCRdb re-called the RT-PCR reads, giving one row per CDR3 protein. The table lists roughly 540,000 distinct CDR3 sequences, less than 25% of them singletons, with 2.5% to 3% in the top ten. These data belong to a study of response to subunit inactivated influenza vaccine. Study-wide results and limits: Only a handful of new T cells, the authors suggested, are recruited with each seasonal influenza vaccination.

The data also belong to a second study, concerning T cells expressing NK-cell markers. As that study records: For TCR beta, cDNA was produced by 5'RACE template switching with UMIs. Once again these clonotypes came out on top in the CD3+CD56-NKG2C+ fraction of a few donors.

The TCR comes from a man aged 45-65 years who received an inactivated influenza vaccine. Sequenced here: CD4+ T cells sorted from PBMCs, sampled approximately 13 days after vaccination.

The CDR3 DNA sequence: TGTGCCACCAGCAGAGCGTCTCTGGACACCTTTACCCGGGAGACCCAGTACTTC. Protein sequence: CATSRASLDTFTRETQYF. The chain employs TRBV15 and TRBJ2-5, with TRBD1 as a possible D gene (5 bases). With 1 base removed from V and 5 bases from J, the gap between germline ends came to 23 bases. Germline V gene data show CDR1 as LNHNV and CDR2 as YYDKDF (reference sequence). This CDR3 has 18 residues.